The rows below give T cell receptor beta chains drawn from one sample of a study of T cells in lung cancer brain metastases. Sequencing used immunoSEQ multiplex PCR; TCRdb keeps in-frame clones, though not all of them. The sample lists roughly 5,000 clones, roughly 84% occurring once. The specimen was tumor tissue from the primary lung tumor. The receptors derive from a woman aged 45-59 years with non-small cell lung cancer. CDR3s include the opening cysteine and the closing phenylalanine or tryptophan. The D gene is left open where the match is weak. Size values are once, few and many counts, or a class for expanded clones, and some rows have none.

TGCAGCGTTGAAGGCCACAGCTACGAGCAGTACTTC CSVEGHSYEQYF TRBJ2-7 TRBV29-1 . . 12
TGCAGCGTCGCCCTGGGATCAGATTACGAGCAGTACTTC CSVALGSDYEQYF TRBJ2-7 TRBV29-1 . . 13
TGTGCCAGCAGTGACGGGGCACACACAGATACGCAGTATTTT CASSDGAHTDTQYF TRBJ2-3 TRBV6-4 . once 14
TGTGCCGGTAAGACAAGGAGGGACACTGAAGCTTTCTTT CAGKTRRDTEAFF TRBJ1-1 TRBV30 . . 13
TGTGCCTGGAGTGTAGGAGTAGCGGCCTACGAGCAGTACTTC CAWSVGVAAYEQYF TRBJ2-7 TRBV30 . . 14
TGTGCCAGCTCGCCCGGATACCAAGAGACCCAGTACTTC CASSPGYQETQYF TRBJ2-5 TRBV18 . . 13
TGTGCCAGCAGCCAAGAGCGGGGGGGCGCTTCGGAGACCCAGTACTTC CASSQERGGASETQYF TRBJ2-5 TRBV4-2 TRBD2 . 16
TGTGCCATCAGCTCGACAGGGGACCCCTTTCTAGCGGGAGGCCAGGTCGAGCAGTACTTC CAISSTGDPFLAGGQVEQYF TRBJ2-7 TRBV10-3 TRBD2 . 20
TGTGCCAGCAGCTTACTAAACCGACAGAGCTCCTACAATGAGCAGTTCTTC CASSLLNRQSSYNEQFF TRBJ2-1 TRBV7-8 . . 17
TGTGCCACCAGCAGATCGATAGACCCAAGGGAAGAGACCCAGTACTTC CATSRSIDPREETQYF TRBJ2-5 TRBV15 . . 16
TGCAGCCTGAGGACAGGGGGTTGTGAGATGTCTGGCTACACCTTC CSLRTGGCEMSGYTF TRBJ1-2 TRBV29-1 TRBD1 . 15
TGTGCCAGCAGTGAATTTACGGGCTCAGTGGGGCAGTATTTT CASSEFTGSVGQYF TRBJ2-3 TRBV2 . few 14
TGTGCCAGCACCCCCTCCGGGAGGAACTACAATGAGCAGTTCTTC CASTPSGRNYNEQFF TRBJ2-1 TRBV2 TRBD2 . 15
TGCAGCGTTGAAGGGGCACTTACGCAGTATTTT CSVEGALTQYF TRBJ2-3 TRBV29-1 . once 11
TGTGTCAGCAGCCCCTACGGGACTAGCGGGCGCCCCTTGCCCTACGAGCAGTACTTC CVSSPYGTSGRPLPYEQYF TRBJ2-7 TRBV4-2 TRBD2 . 19
TGTGCCAGCTCACCCGCGGTCGGGGGTGAAGCTTTCTTT CASSPAVGGEAFF TRBJ1-1 TRBV18 . . 13
TGTGCCAGCAGTTACTCACTCAGGGAGGCCACAGATACGCAGTATTTT CASSYSLREATDTQYF TRBJ2-3 TRBV6-5 . . 16
TGTGCCAGTAGTATAGCCGGCCTTGAAGCTTTTTTT CASSIAGLEAFF TRBJ1-1 TRBV19 . . 12
TGTGCCAGCAGTGACGGGGGGGCCTACAATGAGCAGTTCTTC CASSDGGAYNEQFF TRBJ2-1 TRBV6-4 TRBD2 . 14
TGTGCCAGTAGTGCGACAGGGGAAGCCTATGGCTACACCTTC CASSATGEAYGYTF TRBJ1-2 TRBV19 TRBD1 . 14
TGTGCCACCAGCGGTAGACTAGCGGTGACCCAAGAGACCCAGTACTTC CATSGRLAVTQETQYF TRBJ2-5 TRBV15 TRBD2 . 16
TGTGCCAACAGTCCTCAACAGGGGGGACGGAATTCACCCCTCCACTTT CANSPQQGGRNSPLHF TRBJ1-6 TRBV27 TRBD1 . 16
TGTGCCAGCAGGCCGGGGGGGCAGGCTGAGGAGACCCAGTACTTC CASRPGGQAEETQYF TRBJ2-5 TRBV2 TRBD2 . 15
TGTGCCTGGAAAAGGGGGCGGGACACTGAAGCTTTCTTT CAWKRGRDTEAFF TRBJ1-1 TRBV30 TRBD1 . 13
TGCAGTGCTTCTAGGTCCAATGAGCAGTTCTTC CSASRSNEQFF TRBJ2-1 TRBV20-1 . . 11
TGCGCCAGCAGCGAGGGGGGGACAACCAATCAGCCCCAGCATTTT CASSEGGTTNQPQHF TRBJ1-5 TRBV5-1 . . 15
TGTGCCAGCAGCCTCACCCCTGGAGCACAGCGTAATTCACCCCTCCACTTT CASSLTPGAQRNSPLHF TRBJ1-6 TRBV9 . . 17
TGCGCCAGCAGCCTCACTCAAGCGGGAGGGCCCGGATCGACCCAGTACTTC CASSLTQAGGPGSTQYF TRBJ2-5 TRBV4-1 TRBD2 . 17
TGTGCCTGGACATCCGGGGAGAGAAAGACCCAGTACTTC CAWTSGERKTQYF TRBJ2-5 TRBV30 . . 13
TGTGCCATCAGAATGACAGGGGTCGGAAACACCATATATTTT CAIRMTGVGNTIYF TRBJ1-3 TRBV10-3 TRBD1 . 14
TGTGCCAGCAGCTCCCTCGGGGGGTGGGGAAACACCATATATTTT CASSSLGGWGNTIYF TRBJ1-3 TRBV11-2 . . 15
TGCAGCGTTGCTTACGGGAGGGAAAACTACGAGCAGTACTTC CSVAYGRENYEQYF TRBJ2-7 TRBV29-1 TRBD2 once 14
TGTGCCAGTAGTATGGACAGGGATGTCAATCAGCCCCAGCATTTT CASSMDRDVNQPQHF TRBJ1-5 TRBV19 TRBD1 few 15
TGTGCCAGCAGCCGAAATTCGGACGTAAACTATGGCTACACTTTC CASSRNSDVNYGYTF TRBJ1-2 TRBV6-1 . . 15